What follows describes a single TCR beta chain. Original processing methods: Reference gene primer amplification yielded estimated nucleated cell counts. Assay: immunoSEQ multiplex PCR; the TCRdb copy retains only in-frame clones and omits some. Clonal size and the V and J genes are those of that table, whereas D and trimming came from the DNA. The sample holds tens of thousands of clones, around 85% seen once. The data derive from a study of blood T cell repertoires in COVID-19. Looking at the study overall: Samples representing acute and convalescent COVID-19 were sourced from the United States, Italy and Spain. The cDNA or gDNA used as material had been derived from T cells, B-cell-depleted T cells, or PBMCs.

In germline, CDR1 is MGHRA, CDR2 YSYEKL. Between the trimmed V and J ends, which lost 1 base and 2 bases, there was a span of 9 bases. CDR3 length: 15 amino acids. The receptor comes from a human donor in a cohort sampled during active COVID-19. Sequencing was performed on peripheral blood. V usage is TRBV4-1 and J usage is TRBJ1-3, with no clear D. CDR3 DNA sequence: TGCGCCAGCAGCCAAGCAGGTTCGACTGGAAACACCATATATTTT. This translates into CASSQAGSTGNTIYF.